This T cell receptor (beta chain) was captured by sequencing in a study of CD8+ T cells in alopecia areata. Noted treatment: oral pan-JAK inhibitor, 5-10 mg twice daily. Peripheral blood and lesional scalp punch biopsies came from alopecia areata patients. Sorting of CD4+ and CD8+ T cells was performed on PBMCs. Sequencing templates came from extracted RNA that was reverse transcribed into cDNA. The protocol was immunoSEQ multiplex PCR, while the TCRdb copy is restricted to in-frame clones and leaves out a portion. The sample records more than 200,000 clones, more than 55% being singletons. Study-level points and caveats: Among the 100 top clones, expanded CD8+ clones, like scalp clonality, were significantly decreased by tofacitinib.

Trimming removed 6 bases from V and 1 base from J; junction bases left unmatched: 9. The CDR3 covers 16 residues. The germline CDR1 and CDR2 sequences are SQVTM and ANQGSEA. As to this clone: Antigen specificity is unknown.

The material sequenced was CD4+ T cells sorted from blood, taken around week 44, from a patient treated with tofacitinib. The chain links TRBV29-1 to TRBJ2-3; 11 nucleotides line up with TRBD2. This receptor was obtained from a human donor with alopecia areata. CDR3 in amino acids: CSVDLGTSGGTDTQYF. CDR3 coding DNA: TGCAGCGTGGACTTAGGGACTAGCGGAGGCACAGATACGCAGTATTTT.